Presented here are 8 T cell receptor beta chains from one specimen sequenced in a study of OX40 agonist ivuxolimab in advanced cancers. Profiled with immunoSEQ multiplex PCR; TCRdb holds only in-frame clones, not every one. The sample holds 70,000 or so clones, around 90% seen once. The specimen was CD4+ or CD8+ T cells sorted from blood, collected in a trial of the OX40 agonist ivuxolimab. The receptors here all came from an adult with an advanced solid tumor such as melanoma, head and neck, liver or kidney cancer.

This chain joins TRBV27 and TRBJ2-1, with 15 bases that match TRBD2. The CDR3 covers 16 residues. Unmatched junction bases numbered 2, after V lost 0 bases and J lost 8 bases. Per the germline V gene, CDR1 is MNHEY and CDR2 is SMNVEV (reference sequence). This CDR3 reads CASSLSGLAGGYEQFF. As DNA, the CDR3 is TGTGCCAGCAGTTTATCCGGACTAGCGGGGGGGTATGAGCAGTTCTTC.

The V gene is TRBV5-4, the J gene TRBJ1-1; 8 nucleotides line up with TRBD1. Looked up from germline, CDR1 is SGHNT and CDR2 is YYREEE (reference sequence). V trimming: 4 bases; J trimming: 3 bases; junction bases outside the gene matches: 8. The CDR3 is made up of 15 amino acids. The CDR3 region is CASSMPQGAHTEAFF. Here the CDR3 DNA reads TGTGCCAGCAGCATGCCGCAGGGGGCCCACACTGAAGCTTTCTTT.

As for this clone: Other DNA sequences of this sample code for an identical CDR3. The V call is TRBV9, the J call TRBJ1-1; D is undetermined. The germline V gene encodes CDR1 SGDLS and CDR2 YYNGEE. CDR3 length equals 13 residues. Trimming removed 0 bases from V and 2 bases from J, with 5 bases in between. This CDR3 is CASSVGTNTEAFF. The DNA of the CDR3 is TGTGCCAGCAGCGTAGGCACCAACACTGAAGCTTTCTTT.

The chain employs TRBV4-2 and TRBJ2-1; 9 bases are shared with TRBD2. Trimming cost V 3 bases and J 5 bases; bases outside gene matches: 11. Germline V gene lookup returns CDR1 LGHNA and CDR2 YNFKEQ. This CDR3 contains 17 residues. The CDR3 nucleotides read TGTGCCAGCAGCCAGTCCAGACTAGCGGCGACCGACAATGAGCAGTTCTTC. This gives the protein CASSQSRLAATDNEQFF.

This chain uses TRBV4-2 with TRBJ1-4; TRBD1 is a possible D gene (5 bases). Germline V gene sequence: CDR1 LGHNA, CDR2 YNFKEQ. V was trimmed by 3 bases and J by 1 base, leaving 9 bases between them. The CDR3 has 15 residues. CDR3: CASSQADRTNEKLFF. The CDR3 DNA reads TGTGCCAGCAGCCAGGCTGACAGAACTAATGAAAAACTGTTTTTT.

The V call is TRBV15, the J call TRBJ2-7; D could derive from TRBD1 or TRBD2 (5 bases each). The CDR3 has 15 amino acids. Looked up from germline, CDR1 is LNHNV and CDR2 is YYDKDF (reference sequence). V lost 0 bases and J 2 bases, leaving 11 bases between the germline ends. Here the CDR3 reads CATSRDNTGPYEQYF. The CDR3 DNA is TGTGCCACCAGCAGAGATAATACGGGACCCTACGAGCAGTACTTC.

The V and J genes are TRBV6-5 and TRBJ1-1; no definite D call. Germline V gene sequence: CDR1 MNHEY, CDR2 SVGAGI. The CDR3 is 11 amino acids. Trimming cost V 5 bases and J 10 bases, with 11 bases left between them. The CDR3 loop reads CASSNRAVAFF. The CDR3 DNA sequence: TGTGCCAGCAGTAATAGGGCAGTAGCTTTCTTT.

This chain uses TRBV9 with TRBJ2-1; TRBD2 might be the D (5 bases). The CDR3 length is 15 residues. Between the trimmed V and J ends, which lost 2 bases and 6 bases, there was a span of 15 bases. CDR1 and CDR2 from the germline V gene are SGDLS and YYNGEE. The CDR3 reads CASSVGGAQSNEQFF. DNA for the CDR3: TGTGCCAGCAGCGTCGGAGGAGCTCAATCCAATGAGCAGTTCTTC.